This T cell receptor beta chain was obtained from a study of regulatory T cells in long-lasting Graves disease. Study-level results: Persistent Graves' cases showed lower TCR diversity than newly diagnosed cases. Persistent cases favored TRBV28, TRBJ1-2 and TRBJ2-5.

Germline-derived CDR1 and CDR2 are MDHEN and SYDVKM. The CDR3 length is 15 residues. V shed 6 bases and J shed 7 bases, with 16 bases lying between them. TCR beta libraries were built with iRepertoire HTBI primers and Arm-PCR of CDR3 regions. Each CDR3 protein is one row after TCRdb ran MiXCR on the multiplex PCR reads. Among a few hundred thousand distinct CDR3 sequences listed, 23% were seen once. The time point here: persistent/refractory GD, antithyroid drugs over 5 years with positive TRAb. The authors made the TCR library using RNA they extracted from PBMCs. It was an endocrinology department in Xi'an, China, that provided the patients. This clonotype came up many times. Its specificity is not known.

The chain has TRBV28 and TRBJ1-6; D gene unclear. This receptor was taken from a female donor with Graves disease. Material: peripheral blood mononuclear cells (PBMCs), obtained when the disease was refractory, from a patient treated with antithyroid drugs. The CDR3 loop reads CASRRSRAQNSPLHF. For the CDR3, the DNA is TGTGCCAGCAGGCGCTCACGGGCCCAGAATTCACCCCTCCACTTT.